The T cell receptor beta chain described here comes from a study of T-cell reconstitution after alpha-beta-depleted transplantation in children. Whole-study results and caveats: The high TCRbeta diversity at day 60 in some patients came from surviving recipient T cells and thymic progenitors. Several hundred expanded graft clones reportedly gave rise to the alpha-beta T cells present about two months after transplant. Fresh T-cell production supplied most of the T-cell counts and diversity seen one year after transplant.

V lost 4 bases, J lost 11 bases, and 12 bases stayed unmatched. The CDR3 is made up of 13 amino acids. Germline CDR1 is SQVTM and CDR2 is ANQGSEA. The TCRbeta library incorporated unique molecular identifiers. TCRdb reanalysed the PCR reads using MiXCR and keeps one entry per CDR3 protein. The sample holds 140,000 to 150,000 distinct CDR3 sequences; around 9% are singletons and the top ten take around a sixth. This clonotype appeared many times. Its cognate antigen is unknown. V and J are TRBV29-1 and TRBJ2-3; 7 bases line up with TRBD2. The source material was PBMCs, mostly from graft donor cells, sampled 180 days after TCRalphabeta/CD19-depleted stem cell transplant. This receptor was obtained from a female patient younger than 10 who had a stem cell transplant for congenital amegakaryocytic thrombocytopenia, so the T cells may come from the graft donor. Here the CDR3 DNA reads TGCAGCGTTGTGGAGGGCCGTCGGGGGGTGCAGTATTTT. It translates to CSVVEGRRGVQYF.